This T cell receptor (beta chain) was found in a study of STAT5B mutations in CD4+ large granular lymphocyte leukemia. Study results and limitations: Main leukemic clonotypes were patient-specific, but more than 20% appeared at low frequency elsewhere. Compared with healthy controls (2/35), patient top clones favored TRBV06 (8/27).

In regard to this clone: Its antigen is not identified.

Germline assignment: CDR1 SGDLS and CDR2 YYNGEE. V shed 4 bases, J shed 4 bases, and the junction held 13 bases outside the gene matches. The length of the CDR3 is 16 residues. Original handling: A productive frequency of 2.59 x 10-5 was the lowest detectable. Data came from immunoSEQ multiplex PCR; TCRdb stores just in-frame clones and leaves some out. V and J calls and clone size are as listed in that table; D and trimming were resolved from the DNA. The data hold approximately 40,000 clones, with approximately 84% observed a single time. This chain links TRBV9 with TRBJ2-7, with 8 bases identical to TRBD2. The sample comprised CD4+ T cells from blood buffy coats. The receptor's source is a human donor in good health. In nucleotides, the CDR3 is TGTGCCAGCAGCCCCCCCCTGGCTAGCGGGCAATACGAGCAGTACTTC. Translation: CASSPPLASGQYEQYF.